Listed here is a single T cell receptor beta chain. Its antigen is currently unknown. The sample originates from a study of shared clonotypes between healthy human individuals. Study conclusions and caveats: Expectations were that clonotype sharing among donors would be affected by sequencing depth.

Assay runs were performed at deep level. Libraries were prepared by immunoSEQ multiplex PCR; TCRdb keeps only in-frame clonotypes and omits some of them. The sample yields 2 million to 2.5 million clones, nearly 97% seen once. The CDR3 loop spans 15 amino acids. CDR1 and CDR2 from the germline V gene are SGHRS and YFSETQ. The V gene lost 0 bases and the J gene lost 3 bases, with 13 bases spanning the gap. The sequence was collected from a man aged 18 to 30 in good health. The chain is built from TRBV5-1 and TRBJ2-7, with D possibly TRBD2 on 7 matching bases. The sequenced sample consisted of naive CD4+ T cells sorted from blood. Subset given: CD45RA+ positively selected. The CDR3 nucleotides are TGCGCCAGCAGCTTGGGATACAGGGAGGGCTACGAGCAGTACTTC. As protein: CASSLGYREGYEQYF.